The entry below gives a single T cell receptor beta chain sequence along with its context. The record originates from a study of CD8 T cells in Susac syndrome. Each Susac syndrome patient had definite or probable disease by recently defined criteria. Both CD4+ and CD8+ T cells were negatively isolated, and TEMRA cells underwent FACS enrichment. RNA in amounts of roughly 0.5 to 1 ug was reverse transcribed with random hexamers. Amplification of the TCR beta CDR3 was carried out by immunoSEQ multiplex PCR, which spanned a total of 54 Vbeta and 13 Jbeta segments. A single record per CDR3 protein comes from TCRdb applying MiXCR to the immunoSEQ multiplex PCR reads. The table has 84,000 or so distinct CDR3 sequences, around 93% seen once. Germline V gene sequence: CDR1 DFQATT, CDR2 SNEGSKA (reference sequence). The trim removed 5 bases at V and 4 bases at J, leaving 4 bases unmatched. The CDR3 runs to 12 residues.

The TCR was taken from a human donor with Susac syndrome. The source material was CD8+ T cells from PBMCs. The chain has TRBV20-1 and TRBJ1-2; TRBD1 matches 7 bases. This CDR3 reads CSAPGTAYGYTF. The CDR3 DNA reads TGCAGTGCTCCCGGGACAGCCTATGGCTACACCTTC.